The next 29 T cell receptor beta chains were all read from a single sample in a study of a mutant IDH1 vaccine in newly diagnosed glioma. Noted time point: baseline, week 1 (first vaccination visit). Treatment of the sample: pre-vaccination baseline after standard-of-care therapy. The table came from immunoSEQ multiplex PCR; TCRdb's copy has only in-frame clones and leaves some out. The sample lists about 70,000 clones, more than 70% seen once, with about 4.8% in the top ten. Specimen: peripheral blood mononuclear cells (PBMCs), collected from a glioma patient treated with radiotherapy, temozolomide or both. These receptors all come from a woman younger than 30 with glioma. Some clones in this sample may be carry-over from other donors' samples.

The genes are TRBV7-9 and TRBJ2-5; TRBD2 is a possible D gene (6 bases). Germline CDR1 is SEHNR and CDR2 is FQNEAQ (reference sequence). This CDR3 spans 12 amino acids. Trimming left V 8 bases short and J 5 bases short, with 12 bases between. The CDR3 DNA follows: TGTGCCAGCGTGGGACTTTCGGAGACCCAGTACTTC. Translation gives CASVGLSETQYF.

The gene calls are TRBV11-3 and TRBJ2-5; maybe TRBD2 (5 bases). The V end lost 3 bases, the J end lost 1 base, and 6 bases lay between the germline ends. Germline CDR1 SGHNT, CDR2 YENEEA. CDR3 length: 13 residues. CDR3 nucleotides: TGTGCCAGCAGCTTTGGACTCCAAGAGACCCAGTACTTC. Its protein product is CASSFGLQETQYF. The full variable domain, in which reference TRBV11-3 and TRBJ2-5 provide the parts outside the CDR3, is EAGVVQSPRYKIIEKKQPVAFWCNPISGHNTLYWYLQNLGQGPELLIRYENEEAVDDSQLPKDRFSAERLKGVDSTLKIQPAELGDSAVYLCASSFGLQETQYFGPGTRLLVL.

The chain recombines TRBV4-2 with TRBJ1-5; 7 nucleotides line up with TRBD1. The CDR3 sequence is 15 residues long. The V gene end was trimmed by 6 bases and the J gene end by 3 bases; junction bases not matched to a gene: 8. Germline V lookup: CDR1 LGHNA, CDR2 YNFKEQ. As DNA, the CDR3 is TGTGCCAGCAGTAATGACAGGGCCGTCAATCAGCCCCAGCATTTT. Protein product: CASSNDRAVNQPQHF.

The chain carries TRBV29-1 and TRBJ1-1; the D is unclear. V lost 6 bases and J 3 bases, leaving 11 bases between the germline ends. This CDR3 contains 12 residues. Germline V CDR1 and CDR2: SQVTM, ANQGSEA. CDR3 DNA sequence: TGCAGCGTCCGCCGGACGGACACTGAAGCTTTCTTT. It specifies CSVRRTDTEAFF.

The chain uses TRBV2 and TRBJ2-1; 8 bases map to TRBD2. Germline loops: CDR1 SNHLY, CDR2 FYNNEI. The CDR3 is 14 residues long. V gave up 3 bases and J gave up 9 bases; unmatched junction bases: 7. The CDR3 sequence is CASSDAGGFGEQFF. The CDR3 DNA sequence: TGTGCCAGCAGTGACGCGGGGGGTTTTGGTGAGCAGTTCTTC.

The chain couples TRBV6-5 to TRBJ2-7; D gene ambiguous. The CDR3 consists of 14 residues. Germline CDR1 and CDR2: MNHEY and SVGAGI. V lost 5 bases to trimming and J lost 2 bases, with 13 bases between them. CDR3 nucleotides: TGTGCCAGCAGTCGGAACCCCGATACCTACGAGCAGTACTTC. Translation: CASSRNPDTYEQYF.

The chain carries TRBV27 and TRBJ1-2; 10 bases agree with TRBD1. Germline V gives CDR1 MNHEY, CDR2 SMNVEV (reference sequence). V shed 8 bases, J shed 8 bases, and the junction held 14 bases outside the gene matches. CDR3 length equals 15 residues. The CDR3 protein is CASFAPDRGPEGYTF. The CDR3 DNA follows: TGTGCCAGCTTCGCTCCCGACAGGGGGCCTGAGGGCTACACCTTC.

This clone was found once. The chain uses TRBV6-1 and TRBJ1-5; maybe TRBD1 (5 bases). The germline CDR1 and CDR2 sequences are MNHNS and SASEGT. Trimming took 4 bases from V and 4 from J, leaving 14 bases between them. CDR3 length: 15 residues. Here the CDR3 reads CASSGFRAGNQPQHF. In nucleotides, the CDR3 is TGTGCCAGCAGTGGGTTCAGGGCGGGGAATCAGCCCCAGCATTTT.

With regard to this clone: At one end the junction does not follow the germline gene, possibly because of a read error. CDR3: CASSLANQETQYF. DNA for the CDR3: TGTGCTAGCAGCTTAGCCAACCAAGAGACCCAGTACTTC. The chain is built from TRBV7-7 and TRBJ2-5, with D unclear. In germline, CDR1 is SSHAT, CDR2 FNYEAQ (reference sequence). The CDR3 is 13 residues long.

This chain uses TRBV25-1 with TRBJ1-1; D gene ambiguous. Germline CDR1 reads MGHDK; CDR2 reads SYGVNS. The length of the CDR3 is 15 residues. V shed 0 bases and J shed 5 bases, with 13 bases lying between them. CDR3 amino acids: CASSEYWREGTEAFF. CDR3 DNA: TGTGCCAGCAGTGAATACTGGAGGGAAGGAACTGAAGCTTTCTTT. Drawing the rest from reference TRBV25-1 and TRBJ1-1, the complete variable domain is EADIYQTPRYLVIGTGKKITLECSQTMGHDKMYWYQQDPGMELHLIHYSYGVNSTEKGDLSSESTVSRIRTEHFPLTLESARPSHTSQYLCASSEYWREGTEAFFGQGTRLTVV.

This clone occurred a few times. CDR3 residues: CASSFANRQYF. Here the CDR3 DNA reads TGTGCCAGCAGCTTTGCAAACCGGCAGTACTTC. The chain uses TRBV7-2 and TRBJ2-7; D unresolved. The length of the CDR3 is 11 residues. Germline V lookup: CDR1 SGHTA, CDR2 FQGNSA. V was pared by 3 bases and J by 9 bases, with 9 bases between. Full variable domain (rest looked up from reference TRBV7-2 and TRBJ2-7): GAGVSQSPSNKVTEKGKDVELRCDPISGHTALYWYRQSLGQGLEFLIYFQGNSAPDKSGLPSDRFSAERTGGSVSTLTIQRTQQEDSAVYLCASSFANRQYFGPGTRLTVT.

The chain couples TRBV2 to TRBJ1-1; 10 bases are shared with TRBD1. The trim removed 3 bases at V and 4 bases at J, leaving 2 bases unmatched. This CDR3 is 14 amino acids long. CDR1 is SNHLY, CDR2 FYNNEI, per germline. The CDR3 here is CASSERTGGTEAFF. The CDR3 DNA reads as TGTGCCAGCAGTGAGAGGACAGGGGGCACTGAAGCTTTCTTT.

This clone was observed a handful of times. The J gene is TRBJ2-1, the V gene TRBV7-2, with TRBD1 identical over 8 bases. V shed 5 bases and J 0 bases; nucleotides not matched to a gene: 3. Looked up from germline, CDR1 is SGHTA and CDR2 is FQGNSA. The CDR3 totals 15 residues. CDR3 coding DNA: TGTGCCAGCAGCGGACAGGGCCGCTCCTACAATGAGCAGTTCTTC. As protein: CASSGQGRSYNEQFF. Complete variable domain (other parts from reference TRBV7-2 and TRBJ2-1): GAGVSQSPSNKVTEKGKDVELRCDPISGHTALYWYRQSLGQGLEFLIYFQGNSAPDKSGLPSDRFSAERTGGSVSTLTIQRTQQEDSAVYLCASSGQGRSYNEQFFGPGTRLTVL.

This clone was found once. The chain has TRBV5-1 and TRBJ1-1; D is undetermined. V dropped 3 bases and J dropped 3 bases, with 12 bases sitting between them. Germline V CDR1 and CDR2: SGHRS, YFSETQ. The CDR3 totals 14 residues. The CDR3: CASSSQKGYTEAFF. DNA for the CDR3: TGCGCCAGCAGCTCCCAAAAGGGATACACTGAAGCTTTCTTT.

The chain links TRBV4-1 to TRBJ1-1, with a tentative D call TRBD1 (6 bases). Germline V gene lookup returns CDR1 MGHRA and CDR2 YSYEKL. V dropped 3 bases and J dropped 3 bases, with 8 bases sitting between them. There are 13 residues in the CDR3. The CDR3 region is CASSQGAYTEAFF. The DNA of the CDR3 is TGCGCCAGCAGCCAGGGGGCCTACACTGAAGCTTTCTTT.

This clone appeared a few times. This chain links TRBV30 with TRBJ1-1; D remains unclear. Germline CDR1 and CDR2: GTSNPN and SVGIG (reference sequence). The CDR3 is 11 amino acids. The V and J ends lost 2 bases and 0 bases respectively, with 1 base between them. The CDR3 DNA is TGTGCCTGGAGTTTGAACACTGAAGCTTTCTTT. Amino acid sequence: CAWSLNTEAFF.

The rearrangement joins TRBV6-5 to TRBJ2-7; D call uncertain. Germline V gives CDR1 MNHEY, CDR2 SVGAGI. The V end was cut by 0 bases, the J end by 0 bases, with 9 bases between. The CDR3 has 15 residues. CDR3 amino acids: CASSYSYAASYEQYF. The CDR3 bases are TGTGCCAGCAGTTACTCGTATGCAGCCTCCTACGAGCAGTACTTC.

The J gene is TRBJ1-1, the V gene TRBV29-1, with unresolved D. Deletions cut 6 bases from V and 4 bases from J, with 9 bases between. This CDR3 is 11 amino acids long. Germline V gives CDR1 SQVTM, CDR2 ANQGSEA. CDR3 DNA: TGCAGCGTCCCTGAGGCCACTGAAGCTTTCTTT. Translation: CSVPEATEAFF.

J is TRBJ2-1 and V is TRBV2, with D tentatively TRBD2 (6 bases). The CDR3 extends over 14 amino acids. CDR1 is SNHLY and CDR2 is FYNNEI in the germline V gene. V was pared by 5 bases and J by 3 bases, with 11 bases between. The CDR3 DNA reads as TGTGCCAGCAGTTTGAGCGGGTACTACAATGAGCAGTTCTTC. The encoded protein is CASSLSGYYNEQFF.

The J gene is TRBJ1-2, the V gene TRBV19; TRBD1 aligns across 9 bases. CDR1 and CDR2 (germline): LNHDA, SQIVND (reference sequence). This CDR3 comprises 17 residues. V shed 3 bases, J shed 4 bases, and the junction held 12 bases outside the gene matches. The CDR3 sequence: CASSMLGLDRGGYGYTF. The CDR3 region has the DNA TGTGCCAGTAGTATGTTGGGCCTAGACAGGGGGGGCTATGGCTACACCTTC.

This chain joins TRBV4-1 and TRBJ1-2; D is ambiguous. This CDR3 is built from 15 residues. Germline V CDR1 and CDR2: MGHRA, YSYEKL. V was pared by 0 bases and J by 2 bases, with 10 bases between. The DNA of the CDR3 is TGCGCCAGCAGCCAAGAGGTAGTGGTGAACTATGGCTACACCTTC. Translating it yields CASSQEVVVNYGYTF.

The chain carries TRBV7-9 and TRBJ1-5, with D perhaps matching TRBD1 (6 bases). The CDR3 has 17 amino acids. The V gene's germline CDR1 is SEHNR and CDR2 FQNEAQ (reference sequence). Between the trimmed V and J ends, which lost 1 base and 2 bases, there was a span of 15 bases. The CDR3 is CASSLGNGGARNQPQHF. As DNA, the CDR3 is TGTGCCAGCAGCTTAGGTAATGGGGGGGCCCGCAATCAGCCCCAGCATTTT.

The genes are TRBV9 and TRBJ1-2; D not resolved. The CDR3 has 13 amino acids. V gave up 4 bases and J gave up 8 bases, with 15 bases separating them. In germline, CDR1 is SGDLS, CDR2 YYNGEE. CDR3 sequence (DNA): TGTGCCAGCAGCTCCCCTCAGAGCAAGGGCTACACCTTC. Protein: CASSSPQSKGYTF.

The chain recombines TRBV29-1 with TRBJ2-5; 7 bases are shared with TRBD1. The CDR3 is 15 amino acids. With V trimmed by 4 bases and J by 2 bases, 10 bases remained unmatched. CDR1 and CDR2 from the germline V gene are SQVTM and ANQGSEA. In DNA form, the CDR3 reads TGCAGCGTTGCCCGGGACAGCCGAGCACAAGAGACCCAGTACTTC. Translated, it gives CSVARDSRAQETQYF. Variable domain in full (rest from reference TRBV29-1 and TRBJ2-5): SAVISQKPSRDICQRGTSLTIQCQVDSQVTMMFWYRQQPGQSLTLIATANQGSEATYESGFVIDKFPISRPNLTFSTLTVSNMSPEDSSIYLCSVARDSRAQETQYFGPGTRLLVL.

The gene calls are TRBV9 and TRBJ2-5; a possible D gene is TRBD2 (6 bases). V gave up 0 bases and J gave up 5 bases, with 14 bases separating them. The CDR3 spans 15 residues. Germline CDR1 reads SGDLS; CDR2 reads YYNGEE. CDR3 protein: CASSVVGGSGETQYF. CDR3 in DNA: TGTGCCAGCAGCGTAGTTGGGGGGTCAGGCGAGACCCAGTACTTC.

V gene TRBV6-5 combines with J gene TRBJ1-2; no clear D gene. Germline V gene lookup returns CDR1 MNHEY and CDR2 SVGAGI. V was trimmed by 5 bases and J by 9 bases, leaving 13 bases between them. This CDR3 region has 12 residues. CDR3 DNA sequence: TGTGCCAGCAGTAACGGGCTGGGGAGCTACACCTTC. It encodes CASSNGLGSYTF.

V usage is TRBV6-1 and J usage is TRBJ1-2; D unresolved. Trimming cost V 5 bases and J 0 bases, with 13 bases left between them. This CDR3 has 15 residues. Germline V gene data show CDR1 as MNHNS and CDR2 as SASEGT. The CDR3 nucleotides read TGTGCCAGCAGTCCCTATTCGACACCTAACTATGGCTACACCTTC. Protein: CASSPYSTPNYGYTF.

The CDR3 sequence: CASSLSGFSGANVLTF. The CDR3 nucleotides are TGTGCCAGCAGCTTGTCGGGGTTCTCTGGGGCCAACGTCCTGACTTTC. J is TRBJ2-6 and V is TRBV7-3; weak D call: TRBD2 (5 bases). This CDR3 comprises 16 residues. Trimming took 3 bases from V and 0 from J, leaving 9 bases between them. Germline CDR1 and CDR2: SGHTA and FQGTGA. Drawing the rest from reference TRBV7-3 and TRBJ2-6, the complete variable domain is GAGVSQTPSNKVTEKGKYVELRCDPISGHTALYWYRQSLGQGPEFLIYFQGTGAADDSGLPNDRFFAVRPEGSVSTLKIQRTERGDSAVYLCASSLSGFSGANVLTFGAGSRLTVL.

The V gene is TRBV7-8, the J gene TRBJ1-5; 9 bases fit TRBD1. Germline loops: CDR1 SGHVS, CDR2 FQNEAQ. V lost 1 base and J lost 6; bases outside the gene matches: 1. The CDR3 loop spans 14 amino acids. CDR3: CASSLEGQGQPQHF. CDR3 DNA sequence: TGTGCCAGCAGCTTAGAGGGACAGGGTCAGCCCCAGCATTTT.